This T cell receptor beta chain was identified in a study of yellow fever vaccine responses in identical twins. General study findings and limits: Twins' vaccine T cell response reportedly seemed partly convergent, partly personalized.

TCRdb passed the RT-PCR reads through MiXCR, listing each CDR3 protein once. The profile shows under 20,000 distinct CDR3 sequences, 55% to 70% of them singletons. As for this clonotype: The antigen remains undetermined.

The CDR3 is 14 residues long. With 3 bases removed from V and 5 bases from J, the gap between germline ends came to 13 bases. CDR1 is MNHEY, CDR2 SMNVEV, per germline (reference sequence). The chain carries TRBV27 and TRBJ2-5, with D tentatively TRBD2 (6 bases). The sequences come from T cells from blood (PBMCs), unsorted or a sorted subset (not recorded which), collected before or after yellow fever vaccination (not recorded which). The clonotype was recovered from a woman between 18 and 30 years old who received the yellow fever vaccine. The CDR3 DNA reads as TGTGCCAGCAGTTTCCTCAGGAGGGGTGAGACCCAGTACTTC. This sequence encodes CASSFLRRGETQYF.